What follows describes a single TCR beta chain. Profiled with immunoSEQ multiplex PCR; TCRdb holds only in-frame clones, not every one. Here the sample spans under 350,000 clones, 90% being singletons. The data stem from a study of blood T cell repertoires in COVID-19. Recovery among Cohort 3 donors was established by two negative PCRs, clearance, or symptom resolution. CDR3 length: 13 residues. The germline V gene encodes CDR1 SGHAT and CDR2 FQNNGV. Trimming pared 1 base from V and 7 bases from J, leaving 10 bases between. Specimen: PBMCs or T cells enriched from blood (not recorded which). The chain couples TRBV11-2 to TRBJ1-2, with D possibly being TRBD1 (5 bases). The TCR sequence derives from a man between 60 and 75 years old who had recovered from COVID-19. The CDR3 sequence is CASSLVREAGYTF. DNA of the CDR3: TGTGCCAGCAGCTTAGTCAGGGAGGCTGGCTACACCTTC. Full variable domain (remainder filled in from reference TRBV11-2 and TRBJ1-2): EAGVAQSPRYKIIEKRQSVAFWCNPISGHATLYWYQQILGQGPKLLIQFQNNGVVDDSQLPKDRFSAERLKGVDSTLKIQPAKLEDSAVYLCASSLVREAGYTFGSGTRLTVV.